The 16 T cell receptor beta chains below come from one sample, sequenced in a study of prognosis after radiotherapy for stage I lung cancer. By two-round multiplex PCR, the TCR beta CDR3 was amplified from genomic DNA. The authors ran first-round PCR with primers specific to each TRBV and TRBJ gene. In TCRdb, the multiplex PCR reads were re-called with MiXCR into one record per CDR3 protein. Of around 51,000 distinct CDR3 sequences listed, less than 35% are singletons. The sequences come from PBMCs, collected before or after stereotactic body radiation therapy (not recorded which). The receptors were gathered from a donor over 45 with non-small cell lung cancer.

About this clonotype itself: An end of the junction differs from the germline gene, which may be a read error. The CDR3 DNA reads TGTGCCAGCAGTTACTCCCATAGCTCTGGAGACACCATATATTTT. This gives the protein CASSYSHSSGDTIYF. The V and J genes are TRBV6-5 and TRBJ1-3; D gene unclear. CDR1 is MNHEY, CDR2 SVGAGI, per germline. The CDR3 length is 15 residues.

The chain has TRBV11-2 and TRBJ1-1, with a possible D match to TRBD1 (6 bases). With 1 base removed from V and 5 bases from J, the gap between germline ends came to 11 bases. This CDR3 is built from 14 residues. The V gene's germline CDR1 is SGHAT and CDR2 FQNNGV. The CDR3 sequence is CASSLVGGQTEAFF. The CDR3 region has the DNA TGTGCCAGCAGCTTAGTTGGGGGCCAGACTGAAGCTTTCTTT.

This clonotype was detected many times. The rearrangement links TRBV6-1 to TRBJ2-7; 9 bases match TRBD2. CDR1 is MNHNS, CDR2 SASEGT, per germline. With 6 bases clipped from V and 1 base from J, the junction kept 10 bases outside the gene matches. CDR3 length: 16 residues. CDR3 nucleotide sequence: TGTGCCAGCAGACCCACCGGGACTAGCATATCCTACGAGCAGTACTTC. Translation gives CASRPTGTSISYEQYF.

This clonotype was counted many times. The V call is TRBV30, the J call TRBJ2-2; either TRBD1 or TRBD2 may supply D (6 bases each). The ends were cut back, 6 bases at V and 4 bases at J, with 24 bases in the middle. Germline assignment: CDR1 GTSNPN and CDR2 SVGIG (reference sequence). The CDR3 contains 17 residues. CDR3 in DNA: TGTGCCTGCAGGGGTCTAGGGGGGAGCGTGGGCACCGGGGAGCTGTTTTTT. Its protein product is CACRGLGGSVGTGELFF. Supplemented by reference TRBV30 and TRBJ2-2, the full variable domain reads SQTIHQWPATLVQPVGSPLSLECTVEGTSNPNLYWYRQAAGRGLQLLFYSVGIGQISSEVPQNLSASRPQDRQFILSSKKLLLSDSGFYLCACRGLGGSVGTGELFFGEGSRLTVL.

This clonotype was seen at least ten times. CDR3 sequence (DNA): TGCAGTGCTACCCGCTATGGCTACACCTTC. This sequence encodes CSATRYGYTF. This chain connects TRBV20-1 to TRBJ1-2, with no clear D. V dropped 4 bases and J dropped 4 bases, with 4 bases sitting between them. Germline V CDR1 and CDR2: DFQATT, SNEGSKA (reference sequence). The CDR3 extends over 10 amino acids.

This clonotype was seen many times. The chain joins TRBV5-1 to TRBJ2-1; D is perhaps TRBD1 (6 bases). Trimming stripped 1 base from V and 8 bases from J, with 10 bases between. Looked up from germline, CDR1 is SGHRS and CDR2 is YFSETQ. The CDR3 extends over 13 amino acids. CDR3 DNA sequence: TGCGCCAGCAGCTTGCCCCAGGGGCATGAGCAGTTCTTC. Encoded protein: CASSLPQGHEQFF.

This clonotype has at least ten counts. The V call is TRBV9, the J call TRBJ2-7; tentative D call: TRBD1 (7 bases). Trimming left V 3 bases short and J 7 bases short, with 20 bases between. CDR3 length: 15 amino acids. The germline V gene has CDR1 SGDLS and CDR2 YYNGEE. The CDR3 bases are TGTGCCAGCAGCGCCAGGGGGGATCGTCTTGGGGAGCAGTACTTC. Protein sequence: CASSARGDRLGEQYF.

This clonotype was detected once. A read error is the likely source, as a far larger clone sits one nucleotide away. V gene TRBV7-2 combines with J gene TRBJ2-7, with TRBD2 matching over 15 bases. Losses at the gene ends were 8 bases for V and 7 bases for J; bases not matched to a gene: 12. The CDR3 loop spans 16 amino acids. Germline CDR1 SGHTA, CDR2 FQGNSA. This CDR3 is CASGPMGLAGGSEQYF. Here the CDR3 DNA reads TGTGCCAGCGGCCCAATGGGACTAGCGGGAGGATCTGAGCAGTACTTC.

This clonotype was found many times. This rearrangement joins TRBV5-5 to TRBJ1-4; 7 bases align to TRBD1. CDR3 length: 18 residues. With V trimmed by 4 bases and J by 4 bases, 16 bases remained unmatched. Looked up from germline, CDR1 is SGHKS and CDR2 is YYEKEE (reference sequence). The CDR3 is CASSLIPPGQVFNEKLFF. DNA of the CDR3: TGTGCCAGCAGCCTTATCCCCCCTGGACAGGTCTTTAATGAAAAACTGTTTTTT.

In its sample, this clonotype was seen many times. This chain uses TRBV5-1 with TRBJ2-1; a weak D match, TRBD2 (5 bases). V was shortened by 1 base and J by 4 bases, with 12 bases between the two germline ends. The CDR3 extends over 15 amino acids. Per the germline V gene, CDR1 is SGHRS and CDR2 is YFSETQ. CDR3 nucleotides: TGCGCCAGCAGCTTGAATGGCGGAGGTTACAATGAGCAGTTCTTC. Protein: CASSLNGGGYNEQFF.

This clonotype showed up many times. This chain joins TRBV20-1 and TRBJ1-1; no firm D call. V was pared by 3 bases and J by 7 bases, with 9 bases between. The CDR3 has 11 amino acids. Germline V gives CDR1 DFQATT, CDR2 SNEGSKA (reference sequence). The CDR3 is CSARGTNEAFF. The CDR3, as DNA: TGCAGTGCTAGGGGTACGAATGAAGCTTTCTTT.

This clonotype has more than one count but fewer than ten. This sequence may be a read error, since a much larger clone differs from it by one base. The J gene is TRBJ1-1, the V gene TRBV12-3 or TRBV12-4; maybe TRBD1 (5 bases). The V gene lost 4 bases and the J gene lost 2 bases, with 8 bases spanning the gap. The CDR3 totals 13 residues. This CDR3 reads CASSCTGNTEAFF. CDR3 nucleotides: TGTGCCAGCAGTTGTACAGGAAACACTGAAGCTTTCTTT.

V and J are TRBV20-1 and TRBJ2-4; D not certain. The CDR3 is 13 residues long. Trimming stripped 5 bases from V and 0 bases from J, with 8 bases between. Germline V gene sequence: CDR1 DFQATT, CDR2 SNEGSKA (reference sequence). The CDR3 protein is CSAEGPAKNIQYF. In nucleotides, the CDR3 is TGCAGTGCTGAAGGCCCAGCCAAAAACATTCAGTACTTC.

To note about this clonotype: A much larger clone is a single base away; this may be a read error. This chain connects TRBV24-1 to TRBJ2-3; 7 positions match TRBD1. CDR3 size: 15 residues. Germline trimming cut 11 bases from V and 2 bases from J; bases unmatched to any gene: 12. Germline V lookup: CDR1 KGHDR, CDR2 SFDVKD. The CDR3 spells CANGTARASTDTQYF. The DNA of the CDR3 is TGTGCCAACGGGACAGCCAGGGCCTCCACAGATACGCAGTATTTT.

Note on this clonotype: Compared with germline, one end of the junction differs, possibly owing to a read error. This sequence joins TRBV6-1 and TRBJ1-3; D is possibly TRBD1 (5 bases). The germline V gene has CDR1 MNHNS and CDR2 SASEGT. The CDR3 is 13 amino acids. The CDR3 nucleotides read TGTGCCATGAGAGTGGGGCCTGGAAACGCCATATATTTT. Amino acid sequence: CAMRVGPGNAIYF.

With regard to this clonotype: Possible read error: a much larger clone is one base away. The chain recombines TRBV9 with TRBJ2-6, with unresolved D. CDR3 length: 14 amino acids. Germline CDR1 is SGDLS and CDR2 is YYNGEE. CDR3 sequence (DNA): TGTGCCAGCAGCGCACGATCTGGGGTCAACGTCCTGACTTTC. As protein: CASSARSGVNVLTF.